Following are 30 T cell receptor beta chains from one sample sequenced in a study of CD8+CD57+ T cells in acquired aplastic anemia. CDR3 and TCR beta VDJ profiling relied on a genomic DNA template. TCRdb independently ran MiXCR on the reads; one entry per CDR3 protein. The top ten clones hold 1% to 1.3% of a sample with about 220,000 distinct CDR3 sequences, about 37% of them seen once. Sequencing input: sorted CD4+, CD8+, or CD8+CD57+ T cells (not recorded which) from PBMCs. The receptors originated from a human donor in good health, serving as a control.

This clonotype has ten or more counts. The CDR3 DNA reads TGCGCCAGCAGCTTGGGGCAGAACATTCAGTACTTC. The encoded protein is CASSLGQNIQYF. The chain links TRBV5-1 to TRBJ2-4; D ambiguous. This CDR3 comprises 12 residues. Germline CDR1 reads SGHRS; CDR2 reads YFSETQ. Trimming left V 0 bases short and J 7 bases short, with 5 bases between.

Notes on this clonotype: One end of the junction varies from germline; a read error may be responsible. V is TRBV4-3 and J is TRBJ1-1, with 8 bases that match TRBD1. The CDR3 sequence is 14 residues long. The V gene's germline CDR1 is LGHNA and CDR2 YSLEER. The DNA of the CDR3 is TGCGCCAGCAGCCCCCAGGGGGCGCACACTGAAGCTTTCTTC. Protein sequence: CASSPQGAHTEAFF.

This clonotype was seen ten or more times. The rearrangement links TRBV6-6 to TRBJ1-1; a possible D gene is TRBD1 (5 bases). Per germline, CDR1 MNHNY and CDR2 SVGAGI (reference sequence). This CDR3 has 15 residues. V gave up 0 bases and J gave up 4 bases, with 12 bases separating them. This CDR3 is CASSYSQGIGTEAFF. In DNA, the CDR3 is TGTGCCAGCAGTTACTCCCAGGGAATAGGCACTGAAGCTTTCTTT.

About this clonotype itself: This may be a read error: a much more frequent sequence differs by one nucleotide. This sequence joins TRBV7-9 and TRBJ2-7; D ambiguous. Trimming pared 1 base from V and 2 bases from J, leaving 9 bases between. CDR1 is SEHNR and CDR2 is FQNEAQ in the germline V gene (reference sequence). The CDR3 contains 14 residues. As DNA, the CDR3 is TGTGCCAGCAGCTTAGGTTTCCCAACCTACGAGCAGTACTTC. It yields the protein CASSLGFPTYEQYF.

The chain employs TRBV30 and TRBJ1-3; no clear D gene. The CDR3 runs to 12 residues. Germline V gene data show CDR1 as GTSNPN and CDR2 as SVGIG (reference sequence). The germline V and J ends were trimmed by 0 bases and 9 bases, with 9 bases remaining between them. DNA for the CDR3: TGTGCCTGGAGTGTTGGTGTTGGCACCATATATTTT. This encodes CAWSVGVGTIYF.

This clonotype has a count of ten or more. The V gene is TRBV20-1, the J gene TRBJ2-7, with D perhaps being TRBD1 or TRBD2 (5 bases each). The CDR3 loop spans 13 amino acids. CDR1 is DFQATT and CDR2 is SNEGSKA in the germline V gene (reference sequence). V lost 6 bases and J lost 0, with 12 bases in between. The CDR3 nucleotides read TGCAGTGCACTACGGGGCAACTCCTACGAGCAGTACTTC. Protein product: CSALRGNSYEQYF.

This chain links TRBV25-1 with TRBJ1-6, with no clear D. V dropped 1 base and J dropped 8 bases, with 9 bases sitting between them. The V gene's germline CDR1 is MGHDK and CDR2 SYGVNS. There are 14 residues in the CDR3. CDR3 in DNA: TGTGCCAGCAGTGAATTGGGCTCGGATTCACCCCTCCACTTT. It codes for CASSELGSDSPLHF.

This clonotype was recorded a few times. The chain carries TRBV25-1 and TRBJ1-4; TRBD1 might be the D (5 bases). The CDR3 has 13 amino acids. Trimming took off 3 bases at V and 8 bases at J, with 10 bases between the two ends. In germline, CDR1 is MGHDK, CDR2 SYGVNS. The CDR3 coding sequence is TGTGCCAGCAGTGACGTCGGGGGAGAAAAACTGTTTTTT. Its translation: CASSDVGGEKLFF.

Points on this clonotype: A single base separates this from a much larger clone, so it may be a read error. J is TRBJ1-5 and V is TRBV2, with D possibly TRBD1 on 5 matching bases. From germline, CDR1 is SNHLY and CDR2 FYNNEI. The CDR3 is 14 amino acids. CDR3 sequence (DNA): TGTGCCAGCAATGAAGTCCAGGGTCATCAGCCCCAGCATTTT. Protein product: CASNEVQGHQPQHF. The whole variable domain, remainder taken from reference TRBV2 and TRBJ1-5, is EPEVTQTPSHQVTQMGQEVILRCVPISNHLYFYWYRQILGQKVEFLVSFYNNEISEKSEIFDDQFSVERPDGSNFTLKIRSTKLEDSAMYFCASNEVQGHQPQHFGDGTRLSIL.

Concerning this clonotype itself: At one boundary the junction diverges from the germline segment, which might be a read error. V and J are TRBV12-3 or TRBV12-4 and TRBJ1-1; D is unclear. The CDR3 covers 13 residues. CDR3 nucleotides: TGTGCCAGCAGTTTGGAGGGAAACACTGAAGCTCTCTTT. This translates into CASSLEGNTEALF.

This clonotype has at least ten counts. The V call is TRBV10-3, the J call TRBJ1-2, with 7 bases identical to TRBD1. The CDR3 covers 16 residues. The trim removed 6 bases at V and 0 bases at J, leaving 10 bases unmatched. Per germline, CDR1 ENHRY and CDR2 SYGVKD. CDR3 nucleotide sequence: TGTGCCATCAGAGCAGACAGGGCCCGATCTAACTATGGCTACACCTTC. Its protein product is CAIRADRARSNYGYTF.

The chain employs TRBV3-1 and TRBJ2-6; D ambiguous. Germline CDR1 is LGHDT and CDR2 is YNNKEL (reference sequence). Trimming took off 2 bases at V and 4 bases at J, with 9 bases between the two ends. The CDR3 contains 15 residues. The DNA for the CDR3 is TGTGCCAGCAGCCAAATGGTGTCCGGGGCCAACGTCCTGACTTTC. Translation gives CASSQMVSGANVLTF.

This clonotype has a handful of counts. CDR3 sequence reads: CASSYGTSGTYQETQYF. DNA of the CDR3: TGTGCCAGCAGCTATGGGACTAGCGGGACGTACCAAGAGACCCAGTACTTC. This chain joins TRBV11-2 and TRBJ2-5; 13 positions agree with TRBD2. V shed 4 bases, J shed 0 bases, and the junction held 5 bases outside the gene matches. From germline, CDR1 is SGHAT and CDR2 FQNNGV. The CDR3 covers 17 residues.

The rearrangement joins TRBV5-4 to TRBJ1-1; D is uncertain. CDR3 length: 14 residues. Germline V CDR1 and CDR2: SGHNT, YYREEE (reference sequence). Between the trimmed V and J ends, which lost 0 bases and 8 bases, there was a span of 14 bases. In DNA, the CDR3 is TGTGCCAGCAGCTTGGCCGGGGATGGAAGGGAAGCTTTCTTT. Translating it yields CASSLAGDGREAFF.

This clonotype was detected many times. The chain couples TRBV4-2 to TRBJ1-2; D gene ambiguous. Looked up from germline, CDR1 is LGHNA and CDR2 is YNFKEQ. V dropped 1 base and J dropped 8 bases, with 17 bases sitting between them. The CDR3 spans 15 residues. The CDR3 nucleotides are TGTGCCAGCAGCCAAGCCGACGTCGAGGGTGGAGGCTACACCTTC. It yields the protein CASSQADVEGGGYTF.

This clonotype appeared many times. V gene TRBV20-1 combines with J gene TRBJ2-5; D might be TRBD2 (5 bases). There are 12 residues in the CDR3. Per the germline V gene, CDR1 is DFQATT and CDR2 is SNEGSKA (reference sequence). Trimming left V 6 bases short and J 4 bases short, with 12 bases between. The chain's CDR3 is CSAGVSGETQYF. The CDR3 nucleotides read TGCAGTGCGGGTGTAAGCGGAGAGACCCAGTACTTC.

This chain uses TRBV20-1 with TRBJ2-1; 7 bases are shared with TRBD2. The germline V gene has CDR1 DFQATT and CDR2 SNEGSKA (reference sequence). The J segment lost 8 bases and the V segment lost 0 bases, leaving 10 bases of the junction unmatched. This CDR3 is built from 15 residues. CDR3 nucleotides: TGCAGTGCTAGAGATTGGGAGGGGCCTCGAGATGAGCAGTTCTTC. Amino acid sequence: CSARDWEGPRDEQFF.

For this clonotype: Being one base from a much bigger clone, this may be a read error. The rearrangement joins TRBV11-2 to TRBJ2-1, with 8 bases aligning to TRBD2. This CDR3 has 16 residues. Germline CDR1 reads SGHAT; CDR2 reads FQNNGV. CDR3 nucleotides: TGTGCCAGCAGCTTAGGTCTAGCGGGCAACTCCCGAGAGCAGCTCTTC. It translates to CASSLGLAGNSREQLF.

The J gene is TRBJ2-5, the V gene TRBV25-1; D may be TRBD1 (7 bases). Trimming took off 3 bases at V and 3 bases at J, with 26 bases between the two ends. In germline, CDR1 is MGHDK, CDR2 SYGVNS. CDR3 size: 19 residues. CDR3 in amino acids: CASSDLSRGRVTGEETQYF. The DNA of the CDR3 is TGTGCCAGCAGTGACTTGAGTCGGGGGCGCGTCACAGGGGAAGAGACCCAGTACTTC.

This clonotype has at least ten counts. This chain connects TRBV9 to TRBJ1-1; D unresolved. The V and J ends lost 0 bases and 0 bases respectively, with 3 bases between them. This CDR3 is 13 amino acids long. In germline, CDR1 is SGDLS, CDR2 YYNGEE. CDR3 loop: CASSVDMNTEAFF. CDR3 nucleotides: TGTGCCAGCAGCGTAGATATGAACACTGAAGCTTTCTTT.

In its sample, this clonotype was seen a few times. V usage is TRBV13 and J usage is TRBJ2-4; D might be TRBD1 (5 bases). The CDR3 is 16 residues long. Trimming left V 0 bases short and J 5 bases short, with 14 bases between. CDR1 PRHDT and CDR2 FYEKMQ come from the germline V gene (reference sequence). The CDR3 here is CASSLGGRQGENIQYF. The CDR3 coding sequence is TGTGCCAGCAGCTTAGGCGGCAGACAAGGGGAAAACATTCAGTACTTC.

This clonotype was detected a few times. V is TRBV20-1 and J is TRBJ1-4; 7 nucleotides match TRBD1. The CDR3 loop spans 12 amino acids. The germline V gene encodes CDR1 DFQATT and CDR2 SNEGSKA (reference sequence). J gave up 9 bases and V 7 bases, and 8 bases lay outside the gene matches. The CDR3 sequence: CSEALQGQKLFF. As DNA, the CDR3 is TGCAGTGAAGCGCTACAGGGGCAAAAACTGTTTTTT.

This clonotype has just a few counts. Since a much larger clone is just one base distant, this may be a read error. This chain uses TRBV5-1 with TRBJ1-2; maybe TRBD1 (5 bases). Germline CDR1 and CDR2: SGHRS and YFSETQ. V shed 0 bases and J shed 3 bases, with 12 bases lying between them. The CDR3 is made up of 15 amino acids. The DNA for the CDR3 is TGCGCCAGCAGCTTGGTGACAGATGGGTACTATGGCTACACCTTC. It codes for CASSLVTDGYYGYTF.

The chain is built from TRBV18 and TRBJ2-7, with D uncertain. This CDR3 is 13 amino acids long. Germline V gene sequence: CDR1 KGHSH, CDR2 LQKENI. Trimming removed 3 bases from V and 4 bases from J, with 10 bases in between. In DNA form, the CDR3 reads TGTGCCAGCTCACCCCTCAATCCGTACGAGCAGTACTTC. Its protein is CASSPLNPYEQYF.

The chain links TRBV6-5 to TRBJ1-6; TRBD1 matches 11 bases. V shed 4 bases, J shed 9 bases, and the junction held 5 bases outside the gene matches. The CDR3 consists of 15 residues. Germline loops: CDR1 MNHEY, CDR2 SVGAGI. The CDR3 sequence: CASSFRDRGVSPLHF. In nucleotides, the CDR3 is TGTGCCAGCAGTTTCCGGGACAGGGGGGTTTCACCCCTCCACTTT.

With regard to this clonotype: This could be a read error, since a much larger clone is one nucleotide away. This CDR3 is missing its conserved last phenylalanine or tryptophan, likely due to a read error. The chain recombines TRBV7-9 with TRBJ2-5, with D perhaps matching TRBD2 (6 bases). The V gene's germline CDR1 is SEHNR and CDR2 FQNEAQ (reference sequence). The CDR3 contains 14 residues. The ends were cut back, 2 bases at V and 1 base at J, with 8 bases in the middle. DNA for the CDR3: TGTGCCAGCAGCTTAATGACTAGCCAAGAGACCCAGTACCTC. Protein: CASSLMTSQETQYL.

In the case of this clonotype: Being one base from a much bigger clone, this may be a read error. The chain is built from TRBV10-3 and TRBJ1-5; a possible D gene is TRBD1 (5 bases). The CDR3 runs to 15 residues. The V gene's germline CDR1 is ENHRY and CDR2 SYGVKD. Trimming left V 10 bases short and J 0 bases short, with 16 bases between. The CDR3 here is CASGYGGYSNQPQHF. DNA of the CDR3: TGTGCCAGCGGTTACGGGGGGTATAGCAATCAGCCCCAGCATTTT.

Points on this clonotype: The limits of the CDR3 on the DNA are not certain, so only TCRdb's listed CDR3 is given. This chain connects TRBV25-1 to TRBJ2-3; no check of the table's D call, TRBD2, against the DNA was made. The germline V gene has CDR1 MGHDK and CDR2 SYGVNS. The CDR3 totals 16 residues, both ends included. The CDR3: CACSARTSGGSDTQYF.

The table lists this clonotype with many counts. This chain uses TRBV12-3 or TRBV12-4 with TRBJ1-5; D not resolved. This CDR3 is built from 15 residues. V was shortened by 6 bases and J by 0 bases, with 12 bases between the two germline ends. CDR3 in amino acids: CASRNGRYSNQPQHF. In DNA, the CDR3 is TGTGCCAGCAGGAACGGACGGTATAGCAATCAGCCCCAGCATTTT.

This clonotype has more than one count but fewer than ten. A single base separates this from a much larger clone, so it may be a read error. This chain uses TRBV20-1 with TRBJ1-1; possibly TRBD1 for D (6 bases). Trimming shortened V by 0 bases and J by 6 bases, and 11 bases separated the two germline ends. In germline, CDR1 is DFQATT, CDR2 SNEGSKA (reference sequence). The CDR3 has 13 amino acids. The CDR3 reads CSARDLRGAEAFF. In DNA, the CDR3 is TGCAGTGCTAGAGATCTTAGGGGGGCTGAAGCTTTCTTT.